One and the same sample provided the 10 T cell receptor beta chains below, sequenced in a study of cytomegalovirus exposure and HLA in healthy donors. The study ran its PCR with 60 Vbeta and 13 Jbeta primers. Assay used: immunoSEQ multiplex PCR; TCRdb lists only in-frame clones, some missing. Among 200,000 to 250,000 clones listed, approximately 88% were seen once. Sequenced: PBMCs. All receptors come from a boy younger than 10 in good health and CMV-seronegative.

The chain recombines TRBV6-5 with TRBJ1-1; TRBD1 matches 11 bases. Unmatched junction bases numbered 5, after V lost 4 bases and J lost 4 bases. The CDR3 contains 15 residues. Germline V CDR1 and CDR2: MNHEY, SVGAGI. DNA of the CDR3: TGTGCCAGCAGTTGGACCGGGACAGGGGGCACTGAAGCTTTCTTT. It codes for CASSWTGTGGTEAFF.

This clone occurred a few times. For the CDR3, the DNA is TGTGCCAGCAGTGAATTCAGGGATCAAACTGAAGCTTTCTTT. It is translated as CASSEFRDQTEAFF. The genes are TRBV25-1 and TRBJ1-1; possibly TRBD1 for D (5 bases). The germline gives CDR1 MGHDK, CDR2 SYGVNS. V lost 1 base and J lost 5, with 11 bases in between. This CDR3 has 14 amino acids.

This chain links TRBV7-2 with TRBJ2-7; maybe TRBD2 (5 bases). The CDR3 has 11 amino acids. The V and J ends lost 5 bases and 6 bases respectively, with 8 bases between them. Germline CDR1 reads SGHTA; CDR2 reads FQGNSA. The CDR3 is CASSGGGEQYF. The DNA for the CDR3 is TGTGCCAGCAGCGGAGGAGGCGAGCAGTACTTC.

V usage is TRBV9 and J usage is TRBJ1-2; a possible D gene is TRBD1 (5 bases). The V end was cut by 1 base, the J end by 3 bases, with 16 bases between. CDR3 length: 16 residues. Germline V lookup: CDR1 SGDLS, CDR2 YYNGEE. CDR3 residues: CASSVSSKGSYYGYTF. CDR3 nucleotide sequence: TGTGCCAGCAGCGTATCCTCCAAGGGGTCATACTATGGCTACACCTTC. The full variable domain, in which reference TRBV9 and TRBJ1-2 provide the parts outside the CDR3, is DSGVTQTPKHLITATGQRVTLRCSPRSGDLSVYWYQQSLDQGLQFLIQYYNGEERAKGNILERFSAQQFPDLHSELNLSSLELGDSALYFCASSVSSKGSYYGYTFGSGTRLTVV.

The chain employs TRBV28 and TRBJ2-2, with no clear D. Germline assignment: CDR1 MDHEN and CDR2 SYDVKM. V lost 5 bases to trimming and J lost 5 bases, with 9 bases between them. The CDR3 loop spans 13 amino acids. The CDR3 reads CASSLPRTGELFF. CDR3 DNA sequence: TGTGCCAGCAGTCTACCAAGAACCGGGGAGCTGTTTTTT.

This chain uses TRBV19 with TRBJ1-2, with D tentatively TRBD1 (6 bases). Germline V gene lookup returns CDR1 LNHDA and CDR2 SQIVND (reference sequence). Trimming left V 0 bases short and J 8 bases short, with 10 bases between. The CDR3 is 13 amino acids. Here the CDR3 DNA reads TGTGCCAGTAGTATAGAGCGAGGGGGAGGCTACACCTTC. It encodes CASSIERGGGYTF. Full variable domain (outside the CDR3, taken from reference TRBV19 and TRBJ1-2): DGGITQSPKYLFRKEGQNVTLSCEQNLNHDAMYWYRQDPGQGLRLIYYSQIVNDFQKGDIAEGYSVSREKKESFPLTVTSAQKNPTAFYLCASSIERGGGYTFGSGTRLTVV.

The rearrangement uses TRBV30 and TRBJ2-1; 10 positions agree with TRBD1. Germline CDR1 is GTSNPN and CDR2 is SVGIG (reference sequence). The junction had 6 bases not matched to a gene; V was cut back by 4 bases and J by 9 bases. The CDR3 runs to 13 residues. As DNA, the CDR3 is TGTGCCTGGAATGGACAGGGGGTCGGTGAGCAGTTCTTC. It specifies CAWNGQGVGEQFF.

The CDR3 here is CASSRDSSNEKLFF. The CDR3 DNA sequence: TGTGCCAGCAGCCGTGACAGTTCTAATGAAAAACTGTTTTTT. V and J are TRBV5-6 and TRBJ1-4; TRBD1 is a possible D gene (5 bases). The germline V and J ends were trimmed by 4 bases and 3 bases, with 10 bases remaining between them. This CDR3 comprises 14 residues. Germline V lookup: CDR1 SGHDT, CDR2 YYEEEE.

This chain uses TRBV25-1 with TRBJ1-2; no firm D call. Trimming stripped 3 bases from V and 7 bases from J, with 9 bases between. The germline V gene encodes CDR1 MGHDK and CDR2 SYGVNS. There are 12 residues in the CDR3. CDR3 residues: CASSDIGGGYTF. The CDR3 nucleotides are TGTGCCAGCAGTGATATCGGTGGTGGCTACACCTTC.

The gene calls are TRBV6-1 and TRBJ2-7, with D possibly TRBD2 on 6 matching bases. This CDR3 spans 14 amino acids. The germline CDR1 and CDR2 sequences are MNHNS and SASEGT. V was pared by 4 bases and J by 3 bases, with 13 bases between. The CDR3 DNA reads TGTGCCAGCAGTGTCAGACTAGAGCTCTACGAGCAGTACTTC. Its translation: CASSVRLELYEQYF.